Reported below is one TCR beta chain. Its cognate antigen is unknown. Indicated time point: pre-treatment sample, taken before nivolumab and TIL therapy. CDR3 length: 15 amino acids. The germline V gene has CDR1 SGHRS and CDR2 YFSETQ. V lost 4 bases, J lost 4 bases, and 7 bases stayed unmatched. This specimen comes from a study of TIL therapy for anti-PD-1-resistant metastatic lung cancer. Study-level results: Patients were highly selected, enriched for treatment-naive, never-smoker and oncogene-addicted cases.

This was the immunoSEQ v3 assay. Method: immunoSEQ multiplex PCR; TCRdb's copy keeps in-frame clones and lacks some. Here the sample spans around 59,000 clones, about two thirds being singletons. This rearrangement joins TRBV5-1 to TRBJ2-1; 8 nucleotides agree with TRBD2. This clonotype was sampled from a person aged 25 to 80 with non-small cell lung cancer. The source was blood, collected at baseline. In DNA, the CDR3 is TGCGCCAGCAGCCTTAGCGGGACCCGGTACAATGAGCAGTTCTTC. It translates to CASSLSGTRYNEQFF.